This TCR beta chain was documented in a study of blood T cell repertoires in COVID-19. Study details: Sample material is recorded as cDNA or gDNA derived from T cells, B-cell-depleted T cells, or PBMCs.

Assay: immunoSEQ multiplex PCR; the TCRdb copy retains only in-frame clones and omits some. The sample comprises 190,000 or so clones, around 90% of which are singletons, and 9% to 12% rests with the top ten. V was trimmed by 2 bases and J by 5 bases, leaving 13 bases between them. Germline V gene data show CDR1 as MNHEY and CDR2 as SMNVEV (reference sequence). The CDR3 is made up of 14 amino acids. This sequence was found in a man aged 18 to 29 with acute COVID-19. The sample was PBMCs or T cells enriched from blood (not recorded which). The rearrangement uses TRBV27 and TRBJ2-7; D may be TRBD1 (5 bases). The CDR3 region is CASSLRWGPHEQYF. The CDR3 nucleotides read TGTGCCAGCAGTTTAAGGTGGGGCCCCCACGAGCAGTACTTC.